These 27 T cell receptor beta chains came from one sample sequenced in a study of shared clonotypes between healthy human individuals. TCRdb's table, derived via immunoSEQ multiplex PCR, lists solely in-frame clones and lacks some. The sample carries about 1 million clones, roughly 80% recorded once. Sequencing input: memory CD4+ T cells sorted from blood. Stated subset: CD45RA-negative fraction. These receptors were taken from a man aged 18 to 30 in good health.

The rearrangement links TRBV13 to TRBJ2-5; TRBD2 agrees at 7 bases. The J call may not be correct, given that the DNA end is closer to TRBJ2-7. CDR3 size: 14 residues. In germline, CDR1 is PRHDT, CDR2 FYEKMQ (reference sequence). The CDR3 region has the DNA TGTGCCAGCAGCTTTCTGGGAGGGACGGGCGAGCAGTACTTC. This encodes CASSFLGGTGEQYF.

V is TRBV6-6 and J is TRBJ1-2; TRBD1 aligns across 8 bases. Trimming cost V 5 bases and J 2 bases; bases outside gene matches: 1. In germline, CDR1 is MNHNY, CDR2 SVGAGI (reference sequence). The length of the CDR3 is 13 residues. The CDR3 protein is CASSPGGNYGYTF. As DNA, the CDR3 is TGTGCCAGCAGTCCAGGGGGCAACTATGGCTACACCTTC.

The chain couples TRBV2 to TRBJ2-2, with D hard to call. The CDR3 runs to 13 residues. Germline CDR1 SNHLY, CDR2 FYNNEI. Trimming took off 1 base at V and 7 bases at J, with 7 bases between the two ends. This CDR3 reads CASSEGPSGELFF. CDR3 DNA sequence: TGTGCCAGCAGTGAAGGTCCCAGCGGGGAGCTGTTTTTT.

This clone came up a few times. The chain links TRBV6-1 to TRBJ2-5, with unresolved D. The V end was cut by 0 bases, the J end by 1 base, with 6 bases between. The CDR3 totals 14 residues. The germline V gene encodes CDR1 MNHNS and CDR2 SASEGT. CDR3 sequence (DNA): TGTGCCAGCAGTGAAGCGAGCGCCCAAGAGACCCAGTACTTC. It specifies CASSEASAQETQYF.

V gene TRBV6-4 combines with J gene TRBJ1-3, with TRBD1 identical over 7 bases. This CDR3 has 15 residues. Per the germline V gene, CDR1 is MRHNA and CDR2 is SNTAGT. V shed 3 bases and J 4 bases; nucleotides not matched to a gene: 6. Written as DNA, the CDR3 is TGTGCCAGCAGTGAGGACAGGCCTGGCGGAAACACCATATATTTT. It is translated as CASSEDRPGGNTIYF.

DNA of the CDR3: TGTGCCAGCAGCCACGCACAGGGTCAGAGGGCTGAAGCTTTCTTT. This sequence encodes CASSHAQGQRAEAFF. V is TRBV7-9 and J is TRBJ1-1, with D possibly TRBD1 on 6 matching bases. V was trimmed by 5 bases and J by 6 bases, leaving 19 bases between them. This CDR3 comprises 15 residues. Germline assignment: CDR1 SEHNR and CDR2 FQNEAQ (reference sequence).

Of note for this clone: A much larger clone sits a single nucleotide away, making a read error possible. J is TRBJ2-3 and V is TRBV13, with D unclear. The ends were cut back, 3 bases at V and 0 bases at J, with 4 bases in the middle. The CDR3 has 13 residues. Per germline, CDR1 PRHDT and CDR2 FYEKMQ (reference sequence). CDR3 sequence (DNA): TGTGCCAGCAGCTTGGATAGCACAGATACGCAGTATTTT. Translated: CASSLDSTDTQYF.

The chain has TRBV2 and TRBJ2-2, with D unresolved. Germline V gene sequence: CDR1 SNHLY, CDR2 FYNNEI. The ends were cut back, 11 bases at V and 4 bases at J, with 11 bases in the middle. This CDR3 is built from 12 residues. This CDR3 reads CASKWVTGELFF. The CDR3 DNA reads TGTGCCTCCAAGTGGGTCACCGGGGAGCTGTTTTTT.

This clone turned up a few times. Here the CDR3 DNA reads TGCGCCAGCAGCTTGATCGCTAGCGGTGCTCAAGAGACCCAGTACTTC. It encodes CASSLIASGAQETQYF. The chain carries TRBV5-1 and TRBJ2-5; 7 bases align to TRBD2. This CDR3 contains 16 residues. Losses at the gene ends were 1 base for V and 2 bases for J; bases not matched to a gene: 8. Per germline, CDR1 SGHRS and CDR2 YFSETQ.

The chain carries TRBV19 and TRBJ1-6; no clear D. This CDR3 is built from 13 residues. Germline CDR1 and CDR2: LNHDA and SQIVND (reference sequence). Trimming took 8 bases from V and 6 from J, leaving 11 bases between them. The CDR3 coding sequence is TGTGCCAGTCGGGCAGAAGTTAATTCACCCCTCCACTTT. Its protein is CASRAEVNSPLHF.

The rearrangement joins TRBV2 to TRBJ2-3; TRBD2 agrees at 9 bases. The germline V gene encodes CDR1 SNHLY and CDR2 FYNNEI. The CDR3 consists of 14 residues. Trimming removed 6 bases from V and 8 bases from J; junction bases left unmatched: 9. The CDR3 region has the DNA TGTGCCAGCAGGGATAGCGGGGGTGTAGGTACGCAGTATTTT. Its protein is CASRDSGGVGTQYF.

This clone was detected a few times. The chain joins TRBV2 to TRBJ2-2, with 7 bases matching TRBD1. The CDR3 covers 13 residues. V was pared by 5 bases and J by 6 bases, with 3 bases of the junction left unmatched. Germline CDR1 is SNHLY and CDR2 is FYNNEI. DNA of the CDR3: TGTGCCAGCAGTCGACAGGGTCCCGGGGAGCTGTTTTTT. Residues: CASSRQGPGELFF. Based on the CDR3 plus reference TRBV2 and TRBJ2-2, the full variable domain is EPEVTQTPSHQVTQMGQEVILRCVPISNHLYFYWYRQILGQKVEFLVSFYNNEISEKSEIFDDQFSVERPDGSNFTLKIRSTKLEDSAMYFCASSRQGPGELFFGEGSRLTVL.

Points on this clone: Other DNA variants within this sample encode the same CDR3. The CDR3 here is CASSRGNQPQHF. CDR3 bases: TGTGCCAGCAGCCGGGGTAATCAGCCCCAGCATTTT. This sequence joins TRBV7-9 and TRBJ1-5; D not resolved. Germline V CDR1 and CDR2: SEHNR, FQNEAQ (reference sequence). The V and J ends lost 5 bases and 4 bases respectively, with 6 bases between them. The CDR3 covers 12 residues. The complete variable domain, with remaining parts taken from reference TRBV7-9 and TRBJ1-5, reads DTGVSQNPRHKITKRGQNVTFRCDPISEHNRLYWYRQTLGQGPEFLTYFQNEAQLEKSRLLSDRFSAERPKGSFSTLEIQRTEQGDSAMYLCASSRGNQPQHFGDGTRLSIL.

The CDR3 protein is CASSSNNSPLHF. CDR3 coding DNA: TGTGCCAGCAGTTCTAATAATTCACCCCTCCACTTT. The rearrangement uses TRBV5-4 and TRBJ1-6; D is ambiguous. Trimming pared 5 bases from V and 5 bases from J, leaving 5 bases between. The CDR3 is 12 residues long. Germline lookup yields CDR1 SGHNT and CDR2 YYREEE (reference sequence). The whole variable domain, filled in from reference TRBV5-4 and TRBJ1-6, reads ETGVTQSPTHLIKTRGQQVTLRCSSQSGHNTVSWYQQALGQGPQFIFQYYREEENGRGNFPPRFSGLQFPNYSSELNVNALELDDSALYLCASSSNNSPLHFGNGTRLTVT.

The rearrangement links TRBV10-2 to TRBJ1-6, with 7 positions matching TRBD1. The V gene end was trimmed by 1 base and the J gene end by 6 bases; junction bases not matched to a gene: 3. CDR1 is WSHSY, CDR2 SAAADI, per germline. This CDR3 has 15 residues. Here the CDR3 DNA reads TGCGCCAGCAGTGAGTTCCGGGACAGTAATTCACCCCTCCACTTT. Translation: CASSEFRDSNSPLHF.

Details on this clone: Additional DNA sequences in this sample encode the identical CDR3. The chain combines TRBV28 with TRBJ2-5; D is unresolved. Trimming left V 2 bases short and J 2 bases short, with 3 bases between. The CDR3 sequence is 12 residues long. CDR1 and CDR2 from the germline V gene are MDHEN and SYDVKM. The CDR3 is CASSLRQETQYF. Here the CDR3 DNA reads TGTGCCAGCAGTTTAAGACAAGAGACCCAGTACTTC.

V is TRBV27 and J is TRBJ2-7, with a possible D match to TRBD2 (5 bases). Germline loops: CDR1 MNHEY, CDR2 SMNVEV (reference sequence). The CDR3 totals 13 residues. Trimming left V 2 bases short and J 6 bases short, with 11 bases between. The CDR3 loop reads CASSLVRGGEQYF. The CDR3 DNA follows: TGTGCCAGCAGTTTAGTGCGCGGAGGCGAGCAGTACTTC.

This clone was seen a few times. CDR3 in amino acids: CASSPPVGAGPRSYNEQFF. The DNA of the CDR3 is TGTGCCAGCTCACCACCGGTCGGAGCGGGGCCCCGCTCCTACAATGAGCAGTTCTTC. The V call is TRBV18, the J call TRBJ2-1, with TRBD2 identical over 7 bases. CDR3 length: 19 residues. Germline CDR1 and CDR2: KGHSH and LQKENI. Trimming at V came to 0 bases and at J to 0 bases, leaving 11 bases not matched to a gene.

The chain recombines TRBV7-9 with TRBJ1-1, with D maybe TRBD1 (6 bases). V was trimmed by 5 bases and J by 1 base, leaving 17 bases between them. The germline gives CDR1 SEHNR, CDR2 FQNEAQ (reference sequence). The CDR3 length is 16 residues. CDR3 DNA: TGTGCCAGCAGCCCTCCCCAGGGGCGCAAGAACACTGAAGCTTTCTTT. Translating it yields CASSPPQGRKNTEAFF.

This chain joins TRBV6-6 and TRBJ2-6; a weak D match, TRBD2 (5 bases). CDR3 length equals 15 residues. Germline V gene data show CDR1 as MNHNY and CDR2 as SVGAGI (reference sequence). Trimming stripped 6 bases from V and 0 bases from J, with 9 bases between. The CDR3 DNA follows: TGTGCCAGCAGCCGGGATTCCTCTGGGGCCAACGTCCTGACTTTC. It codes for CASSRDSSGANVLTF.

The table lists this clone with a count of one. This chain connects TRBV10-3 to TRBJ2-1, with 7 bases matching TRBD1. In germline, CDR1 is ENHRY, CDR2 SYGVKD. J lost 6 bases, V lost 6 bases, and 14 bases had no gene match. This CDR3 has 16 amino acids. DNA of the CDR3: TGTGCCATCAGCGGAGTCATGACAGGGCGATTCAATGAGCAGTTCTTC. Translation: CAISGVMTGRFNEQFF.

The chain has TRBV28 and TRBJ2-6; no clear D gene. The germline V gene encodes CDR1 MDHEN and CDR2 SYDVKM. Trimming stripped 8 bases from V and 4 bases from J, with 15 bases between. This CDR3 is built from 15 residues. The CDR3 nucleotides read TGTGCCAGCTTAACGGGCCTCACGGGGGCCAACGTCCTGACTTTC. Translated, it gives CASLTGLTGANVLTF. Full variable domain (remainder filled in from reference TRBV28 and TRBJ2-6): DVKVTQSSRYLVKRTGEKVFLECVQDMDHENMFWYRQDPGLGLRLIYFSYDVKMKEKGDIPEGYSVSREKKERFSLILESASTNQTSMYLCASLTGLTGANVLTFGAGSRLTVL.

The chain links TRBV7-9 to TRBJ2-5; 11 positions match TRBD1. CDR1 is SEHNR, CDR2 FQNEAQ, per germline (reference sequence). The CDR3 has 13 residues. After removal of 4 bases from V and 9 bases from J, the junction contained 4 bases not matched to a gene. CDR3 residues: CASSWGQGGAQYF. The CDR3 DNA reads as TGTGCCAGCAGCTGGGGACAGGGGGGAGCCCAGTACTTC.

The rearrangement joins TRBV5-4 to TRBJ1-2; no clear D gene. The CDR3 has 13 residues. The germline V gene encodes CDR1 SGHNT and CDR2 YYREEE (reference sequence). Trimming left V 1 base short and J 0 bases short, with 4 bases between. This CDR3 is CASSLTSNYGYTF. CDR3 sequence (DNA): TGTGCCAGCAGCTTGACCTCTAACTATGGCTACACCTTC.

This sequence joins TRBV4-1 and TRBJ2-7, with a possible D match to TRBD2 (6 bases). The V end lost 1 base, the J end lost 4 bases, and 14 bases lay between the germline ends. This CDR3 contains 15 residues. Germline CDR1 MGHRA, CDR2 YSYEKL. The CDR3 loop reads CASSQVTGVEYEQYF. In nucleotides, the CDR3 is TGCGCCAGCAGCCAAGTAACGGGAGTTGAGTACGAGCAGTACTTC.

The chain has TRBV10-3 and TRBJ1-1; D uncertain. The CDR3 has 14 residues. Germline CDR1 and CDR2: ENHRY and SYGVKD. V gave up 0 bases and J gave up 8 bases, with 13 bases separating them. CDR3 residues: CAISESTVGREAFF. The CDR3 DNA sequence: TGTGCCATCAGTGAGTCGACTGTCGGTAGGGAAGCTTTCTTT.

CDR3 nucleotides: TGTGCCAGCAGCCAGGGGGGAGTCTCCTACAATGAGCAGTTCTTC. Translated: CASSQGGVSYNEQFF. The chain recombines TRBV7-2 with TRBJ2-1, with D possibly matching TRBD1 (7 bases). The CDR3 has 15 residues. The germline V gene has CDR1 SGHTA and CDR2 FQGNSA. V lost 5 bases and J lost 0, with 11 bases in between. The full variable domain, rest sourced from reference TRBV7-2 and TRBJ2-1, is GAGVSQSPSNKVTEKGKDVELRCDPISGHTALYWYRQSLGQGLEFLIYFQGNSAPDKSGLPSDRFSAERTGGSVSTLTIQRTQQEDSAVYLCASSQGGVSYNEQFFGPGTRLTVL.